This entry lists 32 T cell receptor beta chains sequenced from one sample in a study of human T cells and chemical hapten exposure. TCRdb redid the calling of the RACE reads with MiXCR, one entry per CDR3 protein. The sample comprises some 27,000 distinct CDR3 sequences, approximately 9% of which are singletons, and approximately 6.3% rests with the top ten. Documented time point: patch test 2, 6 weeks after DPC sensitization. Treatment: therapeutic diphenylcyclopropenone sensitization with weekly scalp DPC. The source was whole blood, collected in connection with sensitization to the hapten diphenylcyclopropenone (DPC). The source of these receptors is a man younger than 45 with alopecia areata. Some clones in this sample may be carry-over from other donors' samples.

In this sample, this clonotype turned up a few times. The CDR3 sequence: CASSSKGRIYEQYF. In DNA, the CDR3 is TGTGCCAGCAGCTCGAAGGGACGGATTTACGAGCAGTACTTC. The chain carries TRBV7-9 and TRBJ2-7, with D perhaps matching TRBD1 or TRBD2 (5 bases each). Germline V gives CDR1 SEHNR, CDR2 FQNEAQ (reference sequence). V shed 4 bases and J shed 4 bases, with 14 bases lying between them. This CDR3 is 14 amino acids long.

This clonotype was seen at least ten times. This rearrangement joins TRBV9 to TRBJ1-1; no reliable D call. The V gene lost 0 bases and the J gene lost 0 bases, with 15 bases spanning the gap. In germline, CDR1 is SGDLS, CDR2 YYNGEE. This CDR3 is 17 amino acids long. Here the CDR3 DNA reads TGTGCCAGCAGCGTAGAAACAACGGGAGTTTTGAACACTGAAGCTTTCTTT. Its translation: CASSVETTGVLNTEAFF.

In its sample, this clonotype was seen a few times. The CDR3 DNA is TGTGCCAGCAGCTTAGATAATAATGAGCAGTTCTTC. Protein: CASSLDNNEQFF. The V and J genes are TRBV11-2 and TRBJ2-1; D remains ambiguous. V was clipped by 0 bases and J by 7 bases, with 4 bases between them. The CDR3 length is 12 residues. Germline-derived CDR1 and CDR2 are SGHAT and FQNNGV.

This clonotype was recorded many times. CDR3 loop: CAWGTGGSYEQYF. In nucleotides, the CDR3 is TGTGCCTGGGGGACAGGGGGATCCTACGAGCAGTACTTC. The chain has TRBV30 and TRBJ2-7; 11 nucleotides agree with TRBD1. Germline values: CDR1 GTSNPN, CDR2 SVGIG (reference sequence). The CDR3 has 13 amino acids. With V trimmed by 5 bases and J by 1 base, 1 base remained unmatched.

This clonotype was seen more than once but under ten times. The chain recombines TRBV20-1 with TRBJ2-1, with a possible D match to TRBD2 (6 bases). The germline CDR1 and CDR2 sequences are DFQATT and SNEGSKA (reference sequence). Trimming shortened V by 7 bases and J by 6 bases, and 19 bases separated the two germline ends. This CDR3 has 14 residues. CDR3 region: CSVGGREGFNEQFF. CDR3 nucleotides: TGCAGTGTTGGAGGGAGAGAAGGATTCAATGAGCAGTTCTTC.

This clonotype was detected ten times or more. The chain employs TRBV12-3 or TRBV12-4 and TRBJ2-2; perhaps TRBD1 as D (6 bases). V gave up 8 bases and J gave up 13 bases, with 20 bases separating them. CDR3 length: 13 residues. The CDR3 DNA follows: TGTGCCAGCCGGGACACCCTGGTTGAAAGGCTGTTTTTT. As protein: CASRDTLVERLFF.

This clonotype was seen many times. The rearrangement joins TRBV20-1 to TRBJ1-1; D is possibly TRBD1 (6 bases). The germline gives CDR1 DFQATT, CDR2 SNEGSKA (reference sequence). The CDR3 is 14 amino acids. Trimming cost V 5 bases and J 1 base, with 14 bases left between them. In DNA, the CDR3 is TGCAGTGCTCCGGACAGTTCTTCGAACACTGAAGCTTTCTTT. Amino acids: CSAPDSSSNTEAFF.

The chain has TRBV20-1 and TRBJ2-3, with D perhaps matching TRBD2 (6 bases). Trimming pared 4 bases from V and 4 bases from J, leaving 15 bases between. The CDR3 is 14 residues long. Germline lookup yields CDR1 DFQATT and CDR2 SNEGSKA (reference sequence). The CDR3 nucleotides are TGCAGTGCTACGGAGGGCCGTTGGGCAGATACGCAGTATTTT. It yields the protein CSATEGRWADTQYF.

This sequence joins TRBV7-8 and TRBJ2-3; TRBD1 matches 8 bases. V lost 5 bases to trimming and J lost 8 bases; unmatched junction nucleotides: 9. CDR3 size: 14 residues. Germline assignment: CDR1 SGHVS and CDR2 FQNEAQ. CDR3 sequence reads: CASSPGGLGATQYF. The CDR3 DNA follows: TGTGCCAGCAGCCCAGGGGGCCTTGGGGCTACGCAGTATTTT.

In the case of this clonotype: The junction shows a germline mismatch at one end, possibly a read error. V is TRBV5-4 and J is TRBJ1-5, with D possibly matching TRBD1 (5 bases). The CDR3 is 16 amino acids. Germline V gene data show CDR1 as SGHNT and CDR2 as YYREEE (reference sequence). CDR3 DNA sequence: TGTGTCAGCACCATGGGGCGGAGCTATAGCAATCAGCCCCAGCATTTT. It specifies CVSTMGRSYSNQPQHF.

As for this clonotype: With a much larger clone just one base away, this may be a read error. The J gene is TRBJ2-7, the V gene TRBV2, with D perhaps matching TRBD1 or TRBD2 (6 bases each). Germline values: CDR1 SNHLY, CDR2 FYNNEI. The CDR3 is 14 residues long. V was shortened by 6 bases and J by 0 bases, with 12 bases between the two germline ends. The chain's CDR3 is CASRGGRLSYEQYF. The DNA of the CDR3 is TGTGCCAGCAGGGGGGGCAGACTCTCCTACGAGCAGTACTTC. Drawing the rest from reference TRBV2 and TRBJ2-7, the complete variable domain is EPEVTQTPSHQVTQMGQEVILRCVPISNHLYFYWYRQILGQKVEFLVSFYNNEISEKSEIFDDQFSVERPDGSNFTLKIRSTKLEDSAMYFCASRGGRLSYEQYFGPGTRLTVT.

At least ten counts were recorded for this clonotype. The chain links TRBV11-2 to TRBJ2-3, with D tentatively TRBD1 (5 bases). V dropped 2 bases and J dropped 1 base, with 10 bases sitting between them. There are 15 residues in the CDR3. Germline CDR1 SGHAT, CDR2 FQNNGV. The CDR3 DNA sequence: TGTGCCAGCAGCTTACTGGGGCTTCGCACAGATACGCAGTATTTT. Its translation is CASSLLGLRTDTQYF.

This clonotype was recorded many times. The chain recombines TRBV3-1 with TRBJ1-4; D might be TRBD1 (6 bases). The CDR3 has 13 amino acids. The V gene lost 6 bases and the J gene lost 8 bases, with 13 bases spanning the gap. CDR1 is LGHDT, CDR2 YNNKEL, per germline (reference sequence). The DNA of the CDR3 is TGTGCCAGCAGGCGCAGGGGCGGAGAAAAACTGTTTTTT. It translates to CASRRRGGEKLFF.

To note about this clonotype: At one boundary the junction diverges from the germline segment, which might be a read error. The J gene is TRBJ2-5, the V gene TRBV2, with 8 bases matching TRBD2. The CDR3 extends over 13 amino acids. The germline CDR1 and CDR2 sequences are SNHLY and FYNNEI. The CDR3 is CASREAGEETQYF. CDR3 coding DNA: TGTGCCAGCAGAGAAGCGGGAGAAGAGACCCAGTACTTC.

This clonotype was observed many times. The DNA of the CDR3 is TGCAGTGCAAAGCGGGATCCGGCCTACGAGCAGTACTTC. Its translation: CSAKRDPAYEQYF. The chain links TRBV20-1 to TRBJ2-7, with 7 bases lining up with TRBD2. V trimming: 6 bases; J trimming: 2 bases; junction bases outside the gene matches: 7. Germline V gene lookup returns CDR1 DFQATT and CDR2 SNEGSKA (reference sequence). This CDR3 spans 13 amino acids.

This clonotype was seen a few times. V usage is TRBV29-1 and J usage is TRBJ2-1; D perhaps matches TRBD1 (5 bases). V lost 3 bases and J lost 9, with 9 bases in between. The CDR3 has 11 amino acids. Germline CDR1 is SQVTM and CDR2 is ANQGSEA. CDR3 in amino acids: CSVDRVGEQFF. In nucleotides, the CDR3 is TGCAGCGTTGACAGGGTTGGTGAGCAGTTCTTC.

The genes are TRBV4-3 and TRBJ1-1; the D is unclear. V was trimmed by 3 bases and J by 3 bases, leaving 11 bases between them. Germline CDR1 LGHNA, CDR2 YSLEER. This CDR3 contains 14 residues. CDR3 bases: TGCGCCAGCAGCCAGGAGAGACACTACACTGAAGCTTTCTTT. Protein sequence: CASSQERHYTEAFF.

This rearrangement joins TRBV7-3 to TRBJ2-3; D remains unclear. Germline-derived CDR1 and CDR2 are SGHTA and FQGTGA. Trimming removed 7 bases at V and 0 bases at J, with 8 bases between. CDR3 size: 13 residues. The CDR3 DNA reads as TGTGCCAGCACGCTGGACAGCACAGATACGCAGTATTTT. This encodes CASTLDSTDTQYF.

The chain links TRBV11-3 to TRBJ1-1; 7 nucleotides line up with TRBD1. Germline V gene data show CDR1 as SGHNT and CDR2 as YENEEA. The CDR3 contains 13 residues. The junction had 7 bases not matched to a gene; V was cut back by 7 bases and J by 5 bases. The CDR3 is CASTPHRGTEAFF. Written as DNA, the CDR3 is TGTGCCAGCACACCCCACAGGGGAACTGAAGCTTTCTTT. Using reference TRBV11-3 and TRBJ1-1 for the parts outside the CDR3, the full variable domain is EAGVVQSPRYKIIEKKQPVAFWCNPISGHNTLYWYLQNLGQGPELLIRYENEEAVDDSQLPKDRFSAERLKGVDSTLKIQPAELGDSAVYLCASTPHRGTEAFFGQGTRLTVV.

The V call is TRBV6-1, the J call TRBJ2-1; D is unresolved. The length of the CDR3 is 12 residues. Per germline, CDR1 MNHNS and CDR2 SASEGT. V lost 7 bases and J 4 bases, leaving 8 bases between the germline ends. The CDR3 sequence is CASTPEYNEQFF. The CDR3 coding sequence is TGTGCCAGCACTCCGGAGTACAATGAGCAGTTCTTC.

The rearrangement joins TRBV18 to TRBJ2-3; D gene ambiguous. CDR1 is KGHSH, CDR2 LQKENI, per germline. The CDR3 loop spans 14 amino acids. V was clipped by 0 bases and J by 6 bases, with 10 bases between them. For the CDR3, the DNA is TGTGCCAGCTCACCACCTTCCCCATACGATACGCAGTATTTT. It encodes CASSPPSPYDTQYF.

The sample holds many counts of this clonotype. In DNA, the CDR3 is TGTGCCAGCAGCCCCACACTCTATAATTCACCCCTCCACTTT. Its protein is CASSPTLYNSPLHF. The gene calls are TRBV7-8 and TRBJ1-6; D not resolved. This CDR3 contains 14 residues. V lost 5 bases to trimming and J lost 3 bases, with 8 bases between them. CDR1 SGHVS and CDR2 FQNEAQ come from the germline V gene.

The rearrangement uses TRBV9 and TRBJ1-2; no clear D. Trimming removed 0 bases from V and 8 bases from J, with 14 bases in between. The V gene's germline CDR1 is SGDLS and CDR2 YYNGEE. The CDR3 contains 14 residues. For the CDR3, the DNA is TGTGCCAGCAGCGTAGAAGTCGGATTGACAGGCTACACCTTC. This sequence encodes CASSVEVGLTGYTF.

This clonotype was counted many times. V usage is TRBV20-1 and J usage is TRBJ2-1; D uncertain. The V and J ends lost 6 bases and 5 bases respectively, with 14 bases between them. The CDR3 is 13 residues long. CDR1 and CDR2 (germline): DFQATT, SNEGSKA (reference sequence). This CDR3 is CSAYPLVNNEQFF. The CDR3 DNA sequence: TGCAGTGCCTACCCCTTGGTGAACAATGAGCAGTTCTTC.

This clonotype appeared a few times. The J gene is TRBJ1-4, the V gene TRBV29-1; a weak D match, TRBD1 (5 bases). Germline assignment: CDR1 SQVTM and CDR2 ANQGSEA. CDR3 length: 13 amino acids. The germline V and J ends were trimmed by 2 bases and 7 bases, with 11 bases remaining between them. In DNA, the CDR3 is TGCAGCGTTGAAATGGACATATCTGAAAAACTGTTTTTT. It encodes CSVEMDISEKLFF.

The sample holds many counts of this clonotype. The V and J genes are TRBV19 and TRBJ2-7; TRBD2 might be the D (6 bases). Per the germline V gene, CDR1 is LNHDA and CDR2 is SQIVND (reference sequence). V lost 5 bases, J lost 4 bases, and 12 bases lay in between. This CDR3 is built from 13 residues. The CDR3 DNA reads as TGTGCCAGTAGTCCCCCGGAGGGGTACGAGCAGTACTTC. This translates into CASSPPEGYEQYF. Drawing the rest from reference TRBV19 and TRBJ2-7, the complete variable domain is DGGITQSPKYLFRKEGQNVTLSCEQNLNHDAMYWYRQDPGQGLRLIYYSQIVNDFQKGDIAEGYSVSREKKESFPLTVTSAQKNPTAFYLCASSPPEGYEQYFGPGTRLTVT.

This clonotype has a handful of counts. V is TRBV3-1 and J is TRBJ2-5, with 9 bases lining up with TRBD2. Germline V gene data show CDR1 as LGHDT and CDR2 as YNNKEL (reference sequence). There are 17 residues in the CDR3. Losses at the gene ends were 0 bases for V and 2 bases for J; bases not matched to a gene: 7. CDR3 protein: CASSQDRLAGPQETQYF. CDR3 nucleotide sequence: TGTGCCAGCAGCCAAGATAGGCTAGCGGGGCCTCAAGAGACCCAGTACTTC.

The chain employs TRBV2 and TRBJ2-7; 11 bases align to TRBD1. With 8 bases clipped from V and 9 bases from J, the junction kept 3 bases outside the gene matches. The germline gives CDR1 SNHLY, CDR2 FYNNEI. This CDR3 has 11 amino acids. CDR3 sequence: CASGQGAGQYF. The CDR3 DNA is TGTGCCAGCGGACAGGGGGCAGGGCAGTACTTC.

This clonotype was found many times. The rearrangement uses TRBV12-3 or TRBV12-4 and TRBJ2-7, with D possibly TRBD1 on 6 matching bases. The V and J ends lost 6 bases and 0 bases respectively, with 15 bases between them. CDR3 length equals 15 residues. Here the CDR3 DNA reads TGTGCCAGCAGCCCCTGGACAGACAGCTCCTACGAGCAGTACTTC. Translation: CASSPWTDSSYEQYF.

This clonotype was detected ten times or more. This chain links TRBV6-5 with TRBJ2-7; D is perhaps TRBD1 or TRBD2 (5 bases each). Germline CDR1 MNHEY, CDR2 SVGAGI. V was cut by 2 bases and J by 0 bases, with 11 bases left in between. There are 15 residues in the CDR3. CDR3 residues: CASSYMRGSSYEQYF. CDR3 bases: TGTGCCAGCAGTTACATGAGGGGCAGCTCCTACGAGCAGTACTTC.

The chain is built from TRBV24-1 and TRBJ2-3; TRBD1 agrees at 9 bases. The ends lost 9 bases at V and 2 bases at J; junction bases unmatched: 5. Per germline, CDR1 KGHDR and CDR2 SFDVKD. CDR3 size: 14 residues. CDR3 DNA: TGTGCCACCGGTGGGACAGGGAACACAGATACGCAGTATTTT. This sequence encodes CATGGTGNTDTQYF.

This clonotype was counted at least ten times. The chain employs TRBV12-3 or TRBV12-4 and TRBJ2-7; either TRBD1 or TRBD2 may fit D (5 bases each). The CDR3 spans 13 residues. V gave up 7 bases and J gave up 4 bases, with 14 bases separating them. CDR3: CASTGTGRYEQYF. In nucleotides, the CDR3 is TGTGCCAGCACCGGGACCGGGCGATACGAGCAGTACTTC.